This T cell receptor (beta chain) was captured by sequencing in a study of monozygotic twins with inflammatory bowel disease. CDR1 and CDR2 (germline): SQVTM, ANQGSEA. The CDR3 length is 13 residues. TCR libraries were prepared from around 3,500 ng total RNA each. Generation of cDNA took place in eight separate reactions per sample. A template switching step added UMIs, each with a 6-nucleotide sample barcode. TCRdb reprocessed the 5' RACE reads; each CDR3 protein has one entry and no DNA is given. The listing contains approximately 340,000 distinct CDR3 sequences. Findings and limits, study-wide: TCRbeta inverse Simpson diversity was decreased in IBD patients versus healthy co-twins.

As concerns this clonotype: Its antigen is not known.

The clonotype originates from a human donor with ulcerative colitis or Crohn's disease, or a healthy co-twin of an affected twin (not recorded which). Sequencing input: blood. The gene calls are TRBV29-1 and TRBJ2-7; with no DNA, the TCRdb D assignment of TRBD1 cannot be verified. This CDR3 is CSAAWGEWYEQYF.